The rows below give T cell receptor beta chains drawn from one sample of a study of blood T cell repertoires in COVID-19. Repertoires were generated with immunoSEQ multiplex PCR, while TCRdb's copy carries only in-frame clones and drops some. This sample yields hundreds of thousands of clones, of which about 87% are seen a single time; around 0.92% belongs to the top ten. Sequences were obtained from peripheral blood. These receptors came from a man between 18 and 29 years old with COVID-19, enrolled during active disease. The CDR3 runs from the conserved cysteine through the conserved F or W. The D gene is left open where the match is weak. Rows may omit the clone size; those that give it use once, few, many or a size class.

CDR3nt: TGTGCCAGCAGTTTTGACAGGGACTACGAGCAGTACTTC
CDR3aa: CASSFDRDYEQYF
j_gene: TRBJ2-7
d_gene: TRBD1
abundance: -
v_gene: TRBV27

CDR3nt: TGCGCCAGCAGCAGCAACCTGGGACAGATAAGGGCTGAAGCTTTCTTT
CDR3aa: CASSSNLGQIRAEAFF
j_gene: TRBJ1-1
d_gene: TRBD1
abundance: -
v_gene: TRBV5-1

CDR3nt: TGTGCCAGCTGCGGGGGAACGAGCACAGATACGCAGTATTTT
CDR3aa: CASCGGTSTDTQYF
j_gene: TRBJ2-3
d_gene: TRBD2
abundance: -
v_gene: TRBV14

CDR3nt: TGTGCCTGGAATCGGGGGGCAGCGAACACTGAAGCTTTCTTT
CDR3aa: CAWNRGAANTEAFF
j_gene: TRBJ1-1
d_gene: -
abundance: -
v_gene: TRBV30

CDR3nt: TGTGCCAGCAGCGTATATAGCGGGGGACACAATGAGCAGTTCTTC
CDR3aa: CASSVYSGGHNEQFF
j_gene: TRBJ2-1
d_gene: TRBD2
abundance: -
v_gene: TRBV9

CDR3nt: TGCGCCAGCAGAGAGCGGGAGCGGAACACAGATACGCAGTATTTT
CDR3aa: CASRERERNTDTQYF
j_gene: TRBJ2-3
d_gene: TRBD2
abundance: once
v_gene: TRBV5-1

CDR3nt: TGCGCCAACTCAGGACACTATAGCAATCAGCCCCAGCATTTT
CDR3aa: CANSGHYSNQPQHF
j_gene: TRBJ1-5
d_gene: -
abundance: -
v_gene: TRBV5-1

CDR3nt: TGTGCCAGCAGCTTGGGCGTCACCCAAGAGACCCAGTACTTC
CDR3aa: CASSLGVTQETQYF
j_gene: TRBJ2-5
d_gene: -
abundance: -
v_gene: TRBV5-5

CDR3nt: TGTGCCAGCAGTCCCGGGACAGGGGTTGGCGAGACCCAGTACTTC
CDR3aa: CASSPGTGVGETQYF
j_gene: TRBJ2-5
d_gene: TRBD1
abundance: once
v_gene: TRBV11-3

CDR3nt: TGTGCCAGTACAACCCGACAGGGACGGAATTCACCCCTCCACTTT
CDR3aa: CASTTRQGRNSPLHF
j_gene: TRBJ1-6
d_gene: TRBD1
abundance: -
v_gene: TRBV19

CDR3nt: TGTGCCAGCAGCTCAGGGACAGGGAGCACCTATAATTCACCCCTCCACTTT
CDR3aa: CASSSGTGSTYNSPLHF
j_gene: TRBJ1-6
d_gene: TRBD1
abundance: -
v_gene: TRBV11-2

CDR3nt: TGTGCCAGCAGCCAAGGGATAGCGGGAGGGCAGTATTTT
CDR3aa: CASSQGIAGGQYF
j_gene: TRBJ2-3
d_gene: TRBD2
abundance: -
v_gene: TRBV3-1/TRBV3-2

CDR3nt: TGCGCCAGCAGCTTGGTGGCTAGCGGGTACTATGAGCAGTTCTTC
CDR3aa: CASSLVASGYYEQFF
j_gene: TRBJ2-1
d_gene: TRBD2
abundance: -
v_gene: TRBV5-1

CDR3nt: TGTGCCAGCAGACAGAGTGGGAGGGCGGGGGAGACCCAGTACTTC
CDR3aa: CASRQSGRAGETQYF
j_gene: TRBJ2-5
d_gene: TRBD2
abundance: -
v_gene: TRBV6-5

CDR3nt: TGTGCCAGCAGCTGGAGACAGAACTTAGGAACTGAGCAGTTCTTC
CDR3aa: CASSWRQNLGTEQFF
j_gene: TRBJ2-1
d_gene: -
abundance: -
v_gene: TRBV5-5

CDR3nt: TGTGCCAGCAGCCAAGAAGGGACAGGGAGCTACGAGCAGTACTTC
CDR3aa: CASSQEGTGSYEQYF
j_gene: TRBJ2-7
d_gene: TRBD1
abundance: -
v_gene: TRBV14

CDR3nt: TGTGCCAGCCAATACGGGACAGCCATGAACACTGAAGCTTTCTTT
CDR3aa: CASQYGTAMNTEAFF
j_gene: TRBJ1-1
d_gene: TRBD1
abundance: once
v_gene: TRBV2

CDR3nt: TGTGCCAGTAGTCAGACCCCCCCGGGGAGGGAGCAGTTCTTC
CDR3aa: CASSQTPPGREQFF
j_gene: TRBJ2-1
d_gene: -
abundance: once
v_gene: TRBV19

CDR3nt: TGTGCCAGCAGCGGACAGGGGGCGGATAATGAGCAGTTCTTC
CDR3aa: CASSGQGADNEQFF
j_gene: TRBJ2-1
d_gene: TRBD1
abundance: -
v_gene: TRBV7-2

CDR3nt: TGTGCCAGTAGTCCCATCGATGTGGGGGCGAAAAAACTGTTTTTT
CDR3aa: CASSPIDVGAKKLFF
j_gene: TRBJ1-4
d_gene: -
abundance: -
v_gene: TRBV19

CDR3nt: TGTGCCAGTAGTATTCGACTAGCGGAAAGGGCCGAGCAGTACTTC
CDR3aa: CASSIRLAERAEQYF
j_gene: TRBJ2-7
d_gene: TRBD2
abundance: -
v_gene: TRBV19

CDR3nt: TGTGCCTGGAGTACAGGGATGGCCGGTTCGGGGAAGGAGCAGTACTTC
CDR3aa: CAWSTGMAGSGKEQYF
j_gene: TRBJ2-7
d_gene: -
abundance: -
v_gene: TRBV30

CDR3nt: TGTGCCAGCCAACGCGGGGGGGCTAGCACAGATACGCAGTATTTT
CDR3aa: CASQRGGASTDTQYF
j_gene: TRBJ2-3
d_gene: TRBD2
abundance: -
v_gene: TRBV19

CDR3nt: TGTGCCAGCAGCCGCACCGCCCCGACGTCTAGGCGTGAGCAGTACTTC
CDR3aa: CASSRTAPTSRREQYF
j_gene: TRBJ2-7
d_gene: -
abundance: -
v_gene: TRBV7-9

CDR3nt: TGTGCCAGCAGTTACCGGACAACCGGAAGCTATGGCTACACCTTC
CDR3aa: CASSYRTTGSYGYTF
j_gene: TRBJ1-2
d_gene: -
abundance: few
v_gene: TRBV6-2/TRBV6-3

CDR3nt: TGCAGCGGGAGGGGGACAGGGCAAGATACGCAGTATTTT
CDR3aa: CSGRGTGQDTQYF
j_gene: TRBJ2-3
d_gene: TRBD1
abundance: -
v_gene: TRBV29-1

CDR3nt: TGTGCCAGCAGCGTGATGCTAGCGGGAGGGGGCGAGCAGTACTTC
CDR3aa: CASSVMLAGGGEQYF
j_gene: TRBJ2-7
d_gene: TRBD2
abundance: once
v_gene: TRBV5-5

CDR3nt: TGCAGCGTTGGCCCTGGGGGGTATGGCTACACCTTC
CDR3aa: CSVGPGGYGYTF
j_gene: TRBJ1-2
d_gene: -
abundance: -
v_gene: TRBV29-1

CDR3nt: TGTGCCAGCTCACCACCAGGGGCAGGGATGGGAGGCTACACCTTC
CDR3aa: CASSPPGAGMGGYTF
j_gene: TRBJ1-2
d_gene: -
abundance: -
v_gene: TRBV18

CDR3nt: TGTGCCAGCAGCTTAATAACAGCTGAAGCTTTCTTT
CDR3aa: CASSLITAEAFF
j_gene: TRBJ1-1
d_gene: -
abundance: few
v_gene: TRBV7-9

CDR3nt: TGTGCCAGTAGTACGAACAGGGCGGGGGCGCACACTGAAGCTTTCTTT
CDR3aa: CASSTNRAGAHTEAFF
j_gene: TRBJ1-1
d_gene: -
abundance: -
v_gene: TRBV19

CDR3nt: TGTGCCGGGACAGAGGACAATGAGCAGTTCTTC
CDR3aa: CAGTEDNEQFF
j_gene: TRBJ2-1
d_gene: TRBD1
abundance: -
v_gene: TRBV5-4

CDR3nt: TGTGCCAGCAGCCCTCCGGGACTCCATGAGGATACGCAGTATTTT
CDR3aa: CASSPPGLHEDTQYF
j_gene: TRBJ2-3
d_gene: -
abundance: -
v_gene: TRBV7-9

CDR3nt: TGTGCCAGCAGCTCTCTAGGGGAGGCCTACGAGCAGTACTTC
CDR3aa: CASSSLGEAYEQYF
j_gene: TRBJ2-7
d_gene: -
abundance: -
v_gene: TRBV6-5

CDR3nt: TGTGCTAGTGGTTTGGTAGTTTTCCCGGGACAGGGAGAAACTGAAGCTTTCTTT
CDR3aa: CASGLVVFPGQGETEAFF
j_gene: TRBJ1-1
d_gene: TRBD1
abundance: -
v_gene: TRBV12-5

CDR3nt: TGCGCCAGCAGCCAAGATTCGGCCTACGAGCAGTACTTC
CDR3aa: CASSQDSAYEQYF
j_gene: TRBJ2-7
d_gene: -
abundance: -
v_gene: TRBV4-1

CDR3nt: TGTGCCAGCAGTTCAAACGGGGACAGGGGAAACTACACCTTC
CDR3aa: CASSSNGDRGNYTF
j_gene: TRBJ1-2
d_gene: TRBD1
abundance: -
v_gene: TRBV6-4

CDR3nt: TGTGCCTGGAGCTGGGACAGTACCTACGGGCAGTACTTC
CDR3aa: CAWSWDSTYGQYF
j_gene: TRBJ2-7
d_gene: TRBD1
abundance: -
v_gene: TRBV30

CDR3nt: TGTGCCAGTAAGGAGGGGCTGAACACCGGGGAGCTGTTTTTT
CDR3aa: CASKEGLNTGELFF
j_gene: TRBJ2-2
d_gene: -
abundance: -
v_gene: TRBV19

CDR3nt: TGCAGCGCTAAAGACAGGGAAGGCACTGAAGCTTTCTTT
CDR3aa: CSAKDREGTEAFF
j_gene: TRBJ1-1
d_gene: TRBD1
abundance: -
v_gene: TRBV29-1

CDR3nt: TGTGCCAGCAGCTTGGGCCTAGCGGGGGACGAGCAGTACTTC
CDR3aa: CASSLGLAGDEQYF
j_gene: TRBJ2-7
d_gene: TRBD2
abundance: -
v_gene: TRBV5-4

CDR3nt: TGTGCCAGCAGTATACAGGGACCGGTCGGGGAGCAGTACTTC
CDR3aa: CASSIQGPVGEQYF
j_gene: TRBJ2-7
d_gene: -
abundance: -
v_gene: TRBV6-9

CDR3nt: TGTGCCAGCACCTACACTAAACGAGGTGCTTCCTACGAGCAGTACTTC
CDR3aa: CASTYTKRGASYEQYF
j_gene: TRBJ2-7
d_gene: -
abundance: -
v_gene: TRBV27

CDR3nt: TGTGCCAGCAGCCCTAAACAGGGTCAGGGGGCGAACACTGAAGCTTTCTTT
CDR3aa: CASSPKQGQGANTEAFF
j_gene: TRBJ1-1
d_gene: TRBD1
abundance: -
v_gene: TRBV9

CDR3nt: TGTGCCAGCAGTTACTCGAACCAGGCTGGGTTGGCTTTCTTT
CDR3aa: CASSYSNQAGLAFF
j_gene: TRBJ1-1
d_gene: -
abundance: -
v_gene: TRBV6-5

CDR3nt: TGCGCCAGCAGCTTGGAAGGGACAGGGATCTATGGCTACACCTTC
CDR3aa: CASSLEGTGIYGYTF
j_gene: TRBJ1-2
d_gene: TRBD1
abundance: -
v_gene: TRBV5-1

CDR3nt: TGTGCCACCAGCAGAAACGGACAGGGGGCAGATACGCAGTATTTT
CDR3aa: CATSRNGQGADTQYF
j_gene: TRBJ2-3
d_gene: TRBD1
abundance: once
v_gene: TRBV15

CDR3nt: TGTGCCAGCGGTAGCCTAAGCTCCTACGAGCAGTACTTC
CDR3aa: CASGSLSSYEQYF
j_gene: TRBJ2-7
d_gene: -
abundance: -
v_gene: TRBV19

CDR3nt: TGCGCCAGCAGCTTGGGGACAGGGAAGTCGACCTACGAGCAGTACTTC
CDR3aa: CASSLGTGKSTYEQYF
j_gene: TRBJ2-7
d_gene: TRBD1
abundance: -
v_gene: TRBV5-1